This TCR beta chain was recovered during a study of cytomegalovirus exposure and HLA in healthy donors. Study-wide points: Most TCR sequences showed up rarely, but some public TCRs showed up in many donors. There were 164 TCR beta chains listed as cytomegalovirus-associated.

With respect to this clone: Its antigen is undetermined.

With 5 bases clipped from V and 1 base from J, the junction kept 4 bases outside the gene matches. Germline V gives CDR1 MNHNS, CDR2 SASEGT. This CDR3 is built from 15 residues. TCRdb keeps only in-frame clones here, not all; method: immunoSEQ multiplex PCR. The repertoire holds roughly 300,000 clones, with around 87% as singletons. Specimen: PBMCs. This clonotype originated in a young woman in good health and CMV-seronegative. V usage is TRBV6-1 and J usage is TRBJ2-3; 9 bases fit TRBD1. The CDR3 sequence: CASSPRTGGTDTQYF. DNA for the CDR3: TGTGCCAGCAGTCCACGGACAGGGGGCACAGATACGCAGTATTTT.